This record looks at one T cell receptor (beta chain) sequence and its context. The data originate from a study of control samples from healthy donors and cancer patients. Assay used: immunoSEQ multiplex PCR; TCRdb lists only in-frame clones, some missing. The sample comprises roughly 170,000 clones, 91% of which are singletons, and around 2% rests with the top ten. The CDR3 sequence is 13 residues long. CDR1 is SEHNR and CDR2 is FQNEAQ in the germline V gene (reference sequence). The J segment lost 7 bases and the V segment lost 4 bases, leaving 6 bases of the junction unmatched. The sequence derives from a woman aged 40 to 55 in good health. Sequencing was performed on blood. The chain is built from TRBV7-9 and TRBJ1-1; 7 bases line up with TRBD1. The CDR3, as DNA: TGTGCCAGCAGCTCGCAGGGGGGTGGTGAAGCTTTCTTT. This gives the protein CASSSQGGGEAFF.